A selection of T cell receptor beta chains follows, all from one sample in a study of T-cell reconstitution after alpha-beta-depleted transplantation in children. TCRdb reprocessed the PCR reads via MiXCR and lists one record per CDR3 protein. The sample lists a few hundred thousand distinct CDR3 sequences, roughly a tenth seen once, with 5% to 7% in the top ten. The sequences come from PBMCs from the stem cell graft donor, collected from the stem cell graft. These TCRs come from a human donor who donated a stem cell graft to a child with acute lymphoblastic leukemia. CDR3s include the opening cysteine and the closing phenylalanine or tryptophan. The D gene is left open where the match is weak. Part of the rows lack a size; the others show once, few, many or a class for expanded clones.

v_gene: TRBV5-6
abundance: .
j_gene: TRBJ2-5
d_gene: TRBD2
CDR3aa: CASSAGGPGETQYF
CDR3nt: TGTGCCAGCAGCGCGGGGGGGCCGGGGGAGACCCAGTACTTC

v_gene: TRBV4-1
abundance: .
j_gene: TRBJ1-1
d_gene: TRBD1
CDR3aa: CASSTRPDRVSTEAFF
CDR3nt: TGCGCCAGCAGCACACGCCCAGACAGGGTCTCTACTGAAGCTTTCTTT

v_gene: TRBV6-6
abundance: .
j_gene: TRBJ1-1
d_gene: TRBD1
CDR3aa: CASSPDRGRRAFF
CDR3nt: TGTGCCAGCAGCCCGGACAGGGGGCGCAGAGCTTTCTTT

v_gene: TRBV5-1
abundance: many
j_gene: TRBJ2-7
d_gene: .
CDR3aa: CASSLGQGGDYEQYF
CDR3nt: TGCGCCAGCAGCTTGGGACAGGGAGGAGACTACGAGCAGTACTTC

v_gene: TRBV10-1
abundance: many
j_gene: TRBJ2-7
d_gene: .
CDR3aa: CASSESGSSYEQYF
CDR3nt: TGCGCCAGCAGTGAGTCTGGCAGTTCCTACGAGCAGTACTTC

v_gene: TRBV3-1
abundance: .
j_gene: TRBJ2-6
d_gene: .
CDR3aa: CASSQAGSKANVLTF
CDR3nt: TGTGCCAGCAGCCAAGCAGGGTCTAAGGCCAACGTCCTGACTTTC

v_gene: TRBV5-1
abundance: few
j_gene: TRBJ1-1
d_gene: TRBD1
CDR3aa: CASSLTGTEITEAFF
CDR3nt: TGCGCCAGCAGCTTGACCGGGACAGAGATCACTGAAGCTTTCTTT

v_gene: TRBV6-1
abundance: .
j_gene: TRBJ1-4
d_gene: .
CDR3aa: CASSPSTGYNEKLFF
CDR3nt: TGTGCCAGCAGCCCTTCGACAGGTTACAATGAAAAACTGTTTTTT

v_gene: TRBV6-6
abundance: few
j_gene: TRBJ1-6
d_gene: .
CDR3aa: CASASPLHF
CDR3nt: TGTGCCAGCGCTTCACCCCTCCACTTT

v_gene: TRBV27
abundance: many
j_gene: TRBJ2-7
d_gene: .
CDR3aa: CASSVPGLGEQYF
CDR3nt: TGTGCCAGCAGTGTCCCGGGGTTGGGCGAGCAGTACTTC

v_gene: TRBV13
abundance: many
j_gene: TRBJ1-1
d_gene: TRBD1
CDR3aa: CASSLNRGTEAFF
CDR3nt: TGTGCCAGCAGCTTAAACAGGGGAACTGAAGCTTTCTTT

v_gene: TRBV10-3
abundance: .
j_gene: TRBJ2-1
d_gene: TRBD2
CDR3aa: CAISESGSGASYNEQFF
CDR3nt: TGTGCCATCAGTGAGTCTGGTAGCGGGGCCTCCTACAATGAGCAGTTCTTC

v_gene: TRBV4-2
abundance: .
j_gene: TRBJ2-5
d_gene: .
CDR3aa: CASSQDQGSETQYF
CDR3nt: TGTGCCAGCAGCCAAGATCAGGGGTCGGAGACCCAGTACTTC

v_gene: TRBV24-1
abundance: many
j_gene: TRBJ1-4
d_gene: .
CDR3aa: CATSDSTTNEKLFF
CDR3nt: TGTGCCACCAGTGACTCTACAACTAATGAAAAACTGTTTTTT

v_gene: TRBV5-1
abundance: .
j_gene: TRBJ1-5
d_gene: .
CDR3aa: CASSRDGHSNQPQHF
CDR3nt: TGCGCCAGCAGCCGAGACGGCCATAGCAATCAGCCCCAGCATTTT

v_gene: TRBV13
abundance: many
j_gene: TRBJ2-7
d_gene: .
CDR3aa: CASSLGHISYEQYF
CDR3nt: TGTGCCAGCAGCTTAGGGCATATCTCCTACGAGCAGTACTTC

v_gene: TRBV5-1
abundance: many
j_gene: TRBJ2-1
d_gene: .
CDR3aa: CASSLEGPGRISYNEQFF
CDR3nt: TGCGCCAGCAGCTTGGAGGGGCCAGGGAGAATCTCCTACAATGAGCAGTTCTTC

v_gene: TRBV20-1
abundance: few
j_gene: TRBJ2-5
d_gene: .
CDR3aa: CSARPLTRTSQETQYF
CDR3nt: TGCAGTGCTCGCCCTTTAACTCGGACGTCCCAAGAGACCCAGTACTTC

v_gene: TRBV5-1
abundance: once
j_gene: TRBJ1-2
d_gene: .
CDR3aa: CASSFPPKRGYTF
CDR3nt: TGCGCCAGCAGCTTCCCCCCTAAGCGGGGCTACACCTTC

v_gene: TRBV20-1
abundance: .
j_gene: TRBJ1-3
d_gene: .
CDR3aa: CSAGDYRISGNTIYF
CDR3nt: TGCAGTGCAGGCGATTACAGAATCTCTGGAAACACCATATATTTT

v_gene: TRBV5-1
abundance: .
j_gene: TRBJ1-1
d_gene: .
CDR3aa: CASSYGGAGGTEAFF
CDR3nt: TGCGCCAGCAGCTATGGGGGGGCTGGGGGGACTGAAGCTTTCTTT

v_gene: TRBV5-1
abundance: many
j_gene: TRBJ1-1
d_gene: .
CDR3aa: CASSRGGPNTEAFF
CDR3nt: TGCGCCAGCAGCAGGGGGGGCCCTAACACTGAAGCTTTCTTT

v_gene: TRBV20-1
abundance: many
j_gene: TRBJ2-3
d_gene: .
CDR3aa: CSARSEGDTQYF
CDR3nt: TGCAGTGCTAGGAGTGAGGGAGATACGCAGTATTTT

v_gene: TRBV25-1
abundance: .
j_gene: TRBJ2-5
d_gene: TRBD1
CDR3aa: CASSEWGQSGTGGETQYF
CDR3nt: TGTGCCAGCAGTGAGTGGGGTCAGTCTGGGACAGGTGGGGAGACCCAGTACTTC

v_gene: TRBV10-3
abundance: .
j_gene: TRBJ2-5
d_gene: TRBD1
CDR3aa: CAISDPRGTEERGTQYF
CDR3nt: TGTGCCATCAGTGATCCCAGGGGGACAGAAGAACGGGGGACCCAGTACTTC

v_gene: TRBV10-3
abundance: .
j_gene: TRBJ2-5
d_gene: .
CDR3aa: CAIAAPGEKTQYF
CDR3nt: TGTGCCATCGCAGCCCCGGGCGAGAAGACCCAGTACTTC

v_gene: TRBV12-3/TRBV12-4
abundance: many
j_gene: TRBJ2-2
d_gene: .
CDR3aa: CASSLLGWRGSDTGELFF
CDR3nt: TGTGCCAGCAGTTTGCTCGGTTGGAGGGGTTCGGACACCGGGGAGCTGTTTTTT